Following are 3 T cell receptor beta chains from one sample sequenced in a study of blood T cell repertoires in COVID-19. Profiling relied on immunoSEQ multiplex PCR, and the TCRdb table lists in-frame clones only, not all of them. The table shows 200,000 to 250,000 clones, with approximately 80% occurring only once. Sequencing input: PBMCs or T cells enriched from blood (not recorded which). These receptors were collected from a woman aged 40 to 49 with acute COVID-19.

The J gene is TRBJ1-2, the V gene TRBV3-1 (or the pseudogene TRBV3-2); D is possibly TRBD1 (6 bases). Trimming shortened V by 3 bases and J by 1 base, and 12 bases separated the two germline ends. This CDR3 contains 15 residues. The germline V gene has CDR1 LGHDT and CDR2 YNNKEL (reference sequence). The DNA of the CDR3 is TGTGCCAGCAGCCATCGGGACATCTTTAACTATGGCTACACCTTC. Protein: CASSHRDIFNYGYTF.

The chain links TRBV6-6 to TRBJ1-2; 9 bases match TRBD1. The CDR3 has 13 residues. Trimming removed 5 bases from V and 5 bases from J; junction bases left unmatched: 3. Looked up from germline, CDR1 is MNHNY and CDR2 is SVGAGI (reference sequence). The CDR3 region has the DNA TGTGCCAGCAGTGCGACAGGGGGATATGGCTACACCTTC. Translating it yields CASSATGGYGYTF.

The chain links TRBV4-2 to TRBJ1-3, with 10 bases identical to TRBD1. From germline, CDR1 is LGHNA and CDR2 YNFKEQ. The trim removed 1 base at V and 2 bases at J, leaving 5 bases unmatched. The CDR3 is 17 residues long. For the CDR3, the DNA is TGTGCCAGCAGCCAAGTCCGACAGGGGGCAACTGGAAACACCATATATTTT. Amino acid sequence: CASSQVRQGATGNTIYF.